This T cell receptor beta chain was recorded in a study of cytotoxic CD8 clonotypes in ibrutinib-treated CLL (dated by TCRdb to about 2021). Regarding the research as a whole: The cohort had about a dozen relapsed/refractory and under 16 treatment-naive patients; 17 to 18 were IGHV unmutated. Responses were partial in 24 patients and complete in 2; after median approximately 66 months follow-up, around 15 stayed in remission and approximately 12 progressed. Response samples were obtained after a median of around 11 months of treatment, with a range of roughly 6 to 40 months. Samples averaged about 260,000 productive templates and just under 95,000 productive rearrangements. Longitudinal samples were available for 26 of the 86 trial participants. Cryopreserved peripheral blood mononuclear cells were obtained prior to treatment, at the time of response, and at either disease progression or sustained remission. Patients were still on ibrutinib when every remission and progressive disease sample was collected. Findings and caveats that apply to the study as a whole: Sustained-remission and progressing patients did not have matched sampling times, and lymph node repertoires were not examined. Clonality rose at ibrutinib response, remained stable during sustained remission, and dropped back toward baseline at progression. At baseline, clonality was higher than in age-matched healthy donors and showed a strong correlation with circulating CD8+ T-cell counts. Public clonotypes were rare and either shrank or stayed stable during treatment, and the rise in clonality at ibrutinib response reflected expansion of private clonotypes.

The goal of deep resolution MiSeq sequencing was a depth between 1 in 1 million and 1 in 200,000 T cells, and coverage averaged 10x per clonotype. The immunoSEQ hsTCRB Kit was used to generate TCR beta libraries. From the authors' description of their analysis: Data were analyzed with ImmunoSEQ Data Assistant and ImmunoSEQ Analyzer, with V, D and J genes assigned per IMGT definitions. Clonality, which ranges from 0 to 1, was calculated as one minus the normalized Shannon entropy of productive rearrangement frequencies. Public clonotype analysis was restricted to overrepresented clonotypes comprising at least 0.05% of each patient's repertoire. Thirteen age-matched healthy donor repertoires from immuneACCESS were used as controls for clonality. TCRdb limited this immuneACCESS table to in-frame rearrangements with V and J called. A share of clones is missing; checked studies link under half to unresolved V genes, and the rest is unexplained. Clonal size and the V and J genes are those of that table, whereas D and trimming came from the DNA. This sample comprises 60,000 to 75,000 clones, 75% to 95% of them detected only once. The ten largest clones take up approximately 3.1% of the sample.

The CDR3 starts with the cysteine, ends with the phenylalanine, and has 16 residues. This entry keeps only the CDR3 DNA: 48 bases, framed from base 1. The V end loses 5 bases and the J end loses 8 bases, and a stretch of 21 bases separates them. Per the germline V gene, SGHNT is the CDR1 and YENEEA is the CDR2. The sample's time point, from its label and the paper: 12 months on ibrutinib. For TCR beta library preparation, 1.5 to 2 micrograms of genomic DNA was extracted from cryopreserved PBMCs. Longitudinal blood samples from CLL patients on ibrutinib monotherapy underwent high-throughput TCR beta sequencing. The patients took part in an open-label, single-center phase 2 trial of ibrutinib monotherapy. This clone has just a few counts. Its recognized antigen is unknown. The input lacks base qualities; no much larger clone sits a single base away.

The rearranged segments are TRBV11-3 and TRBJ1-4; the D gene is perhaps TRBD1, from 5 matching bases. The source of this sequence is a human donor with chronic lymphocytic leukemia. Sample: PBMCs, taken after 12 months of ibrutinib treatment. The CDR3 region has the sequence CASSRFRAGRGEKLFF. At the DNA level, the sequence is TGTGCCAGCAGCCGCTTCCGCGCAGGGCGAGGGGAAAAACTGTTTTTT.